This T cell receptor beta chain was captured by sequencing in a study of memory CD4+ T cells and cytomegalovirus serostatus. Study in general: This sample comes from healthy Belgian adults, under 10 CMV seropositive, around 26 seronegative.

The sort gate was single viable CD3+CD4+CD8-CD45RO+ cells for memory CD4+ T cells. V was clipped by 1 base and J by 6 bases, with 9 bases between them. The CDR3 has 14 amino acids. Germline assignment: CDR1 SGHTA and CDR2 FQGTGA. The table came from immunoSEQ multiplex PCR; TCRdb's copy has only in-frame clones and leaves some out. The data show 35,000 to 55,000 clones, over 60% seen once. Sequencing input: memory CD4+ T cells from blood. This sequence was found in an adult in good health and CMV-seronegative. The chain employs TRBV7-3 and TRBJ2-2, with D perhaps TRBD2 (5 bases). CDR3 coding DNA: TGTGCCAGCAGCTTAAAGCTAGCTCCCGGGGAGCTGTTTTTT. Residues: CASSLKLAPGELFF.